The 31 T cell receptor beta chains below come from one sample, sequenced in a study of blood T cell repertoires in COVID-19. The repertoire was sequenced with immunoSEQ multiplex PCR; TCRdb's copy has only in-frame clones and lacks some. The sample consists of tens of thousands of clones, approximately 88% of them appearing once. The material sequenced was peripheral blood. Every receptor here comes from a woman between 65 and 79 years old with acute or convalescent COVID-19.

The chain has TRBV19 and TRBJ2-7, with TRBD1 matching over 7 bases. CDR1 and CDR2 from the germline V gene are LNHDA and SQIVND (reference sequence). The CDR3 loop spans 14 amino acids. V trimming: 6 bases; J trimming: 2 bases; junction bases outside the gene matches: 7. The CDR3 DNA sequence: TGTGCCAGTAGCTCCGTGGGACAGCCCTACGAGCAGTACGTC. This translates into CASSSVGQPYEQYV.

The chain is built from TRBV25-1 and TRBJ1-6; 7 nucleotides align to TRBD1. The junction had 9 bases not matched to a gene; V was cut back by 7 bases and J by 6 bases. The germline gives CDR1 MGHDK, CDR2 SYGVNS. CDR3 length: 15 residues. In DNA form, the CDR3 reads TGTGCCAGCACCCCGGGGCCAGGGGGTAATTCACCCCTCCACTTT. Residues: CASTPGPGGNSPLHF.

V is TRBV5-1 and J is TRBJ2-5; maybe TRBD2 (5 bases). Per the germline V gene, CDR1 is SGHRS and CDR2 is YFSETQ. CDR3 length equals 14 residues. V lost 4 bases to trimming and J lost 5 bases, with 15 bases between them. CDR3 amino acids: CASSIGVVGETQYF. CDR3 DNA: TGCGCCAGCAGCATCGGGGTTGTTGGGGAGACCCAGTACTTC.

This sequence joins TRBV7-9 and TRBJ2-2, with D possibly matching TRBD1 (6 bases). CDR1 is SEHNR, CDR2 FQNEAQ, per germline (reference sequence). This CDR3 contains 13 residues. Trimming shortened V by 4 bases and J by 7 bases, and 10 bases separated the two germline ends. CDR3 loop: CASSSQGVGELFF. In DNA, the CDR3 is TGTGCCAGCAGCTCACAGGGCGTCGGGGAGCTGTTTTTT.

V gene TRBV28 combines with J gene TRBJ1-1; D is unclear. The germline gives CDR1 MDHEN, CDR2 SYDVKM. V was pared by 3 bases and J by 4 bases, with 15 bases between. The length of the CDR3 is 15 residues. The CDR3 loop is CASSFSLDWSTEAFF. CDR3 in DNA: TGTGCCAGCAGTTTCTCCCTTGACTGGAGCACTGAAGCTTTCTTT.

The chain joins TRBV19 to TRBJ2-5; 7 nucleotides line up with TRBD2. Germline V lookup: CDR1 LNHDA, CDR2 SQIVND (reference sequence). The CDR3 consists of 15 residues. The junction had 6 bases not matched to a gene; V was cut back by 2 bases and J by 3 bases. CDR3 coding DNA: TGTGCCAGTAGTATACGGTGGGCGGGGGAAGAGACCCAGTACTTC. As protein: CASSIRWAGEETQYF.

This clone has only one observation. J is TRBJ1-5 and V is TRBV27; D possibly corresponds to TRBD1 (5 bases). V was trimmed by 4 bases and J by 2 bases, leaving 12 bases between them. CDR1 and CDR2 (germline): MNHEY, SMNVEV (reference sequence). The CDR3 is 15 residues long. The CDR3 spells CASSSSGYGNQPQHF. The CDR3 coding sequence is TGTGCCAGCAGTTCCTCAGGGTATGGCAATCAGCCCCAGCATTTT.

This chain joins TRBV20-1 and TRBJ2-7, with D tentatively TRBD1 (5 bases). The V end lost 3 bases, the J end lost 4 bases, and 13 bases lay between the germline ends. CDR3 size: 13 residues. Germline CDR1 is DFQATT and CDR2 is SNEGSKA (reference sequence). The CDR3 coding sequence is TGCAGTGCTAGTTATGCAGGGCTGTACGAGCAGTACGTC. Encoded protein: CSASYAGLYEQYV.

The J gene is TRBJ2-7, the V gene TRBV18, with 7 bases aligning to TRBD1. With V trimmed by 6 bases and J by 8 bases, 7 bases remained unmatched. The germline V gene encodes CDR1 KGHSH and CDR2 LQKENI. CDR3 length: 12 residues. For the CDR3, the DNA is TGTGCCAGCTCCCCCGACAGGGACAAGCAGTACGTC. This gives the protein CASSPDRDKQYV.

This chain links TRBV7-3 with TRBJ2-1; no reliable D call. Germline V gene lookup returns CDR1 SGHTA and CDR2 FQGTGA. V lost 5 bases and J 6 bases, leaving 17 bases between the germline ends. This CDR3 is built from 15 residues. CDR3 sequence reads: CASSPRGNYANEQFF. The DNA for the CDR3 is TGTGCCAGCAGCCCCCGCGGAAATTACGCCAATGAGCAGTTCTTC. Full variable domain (remainder filled in from reference TRBV7-3 and TRBJ2-1): GAGVSQTPSNKVTEKGKYVELRCDPISGHTALYWYRQSLGQGPEFLIYFQGTGAADDSGLPNDRFFAVRPEGSVSTLKIQRTERGDSAVYLCASSPRGNYANEQFFGPGTRLTVL.

The genes are TRBV7-2 and TRBJ1-5; D might be TRBD1 (6 bases). This CDR3 is built from 15 residues. The germline gives CDR1 SGHTA, CDR2 FQGNSA. Deletions cut 1 base from V and 3 bases from J, with 10 bases between. For the CDR3, the DNA is TGTGCCAGCAGCTTAGTAGGGGGGGCCAATCAGCCCCAGCATTTT. It is translated as CASSLVGGANQPQHF.

The table lists this clone with a count of one. The chain has TRBV5-4 and TRBJ2-1; 12 positions agree with TRBD2. Germline CDR1 SGHNT, CDR2 YYREEE (reference sequence). This CDR3 contains 18 residues. Trimming at V came to 3 bases and at J to 4 bases, leaving 11 bases not matched to a gene. The CDR3 DNA reads TGTGCCAGCAGCTCACCCCAACTAGCGGGGGGCGCTTACAATGAGCAGTTCTTC. Its protein is CASSSPQLAGGAYNEQFF.

This chain uses TRBV4-3 with TRBJ2-2; D gene uncertain. This CDR3 region has 12 residues. CDR1 and CDR2 (germline): LGHNA, YSLEER. Trimming left V 2 bases short and J 7 bases short, with 5 bases between. CDR3 loop: CASSQLSGELFF. The DNA of the CDR3 is TGCGCCAGCAGCCAACTCAGCGGGGAGCTGTTTTTT.

This clone has a single count. CDR3 loop: CASSFNRENEQFF. In DNA, the CDR3 is TGTGCCAGCAGCTTCAACAGGGAGAATGAGCAGTTCTTC. This sequence joins TRBV7-3 and TRBJ2-1; D perhaps matches TRBD1 (6 bases). V was trimmed by 3 bases and J by 7 bases, leaving 10 bases between them. The CDR3 has 13 residues. The germline CDR1 and CDR2 sequences are SGHTA and FQGTGA. Full variable domain (outside the CDR3, taken from reference TRBV7-3 and TRBJ2-1): GAGVSQTPSNKVTEKGKYVELRCDPISGHTALYWYRQSLGQGPEFLIYFQGTGAADDSGLPNDRFFAVRPEGSVSTLKIQRTERGDSAVYLCASSFNRENEQFFGPGTRLTVL.

The rearrangement links TRBV5-5 to TRBJ2-1; TRBD2 aligns across 8 bases. CDR3 length: 13 amino acids. Germline V lookup: CDR1 SGHKS, CDR2 YYEKEE (reference sequence). V was clipped by 5 bases and J by 8 bases; unmatched bases: 6. CDR3 in DNA: TGTGCCAGCAGGCAAGCGGGAGCGGATGAGCAGTTCTTC. As protein: CASRQAGADEQFF.

A few counts support this clone. The chain links TRBV4-1 to TRBJ2-2; 7 bases match TRBD1. With V trimmed by 1 base and J by 7 bases, 6 bases remained unmatched. Germline values: CDR1 MGHRA, CDR2 YSYEKL. This CDR3 comprises 15 residues. The CDR3 loop reads CASSQGNRGGGELFF. The CDR3 DNA follows: TGCGCCAGCAGCCAAGGAAACAGGGGTGGCGGGGAGCTGTTTTTT.

This clone appeared a few times. The CDR3 here is CASSLAFGQGDQPQHF. The CDR3 DNA follows: TGTGCCAGCAGCTTGGCTTTCGGACAGGGAGATCAGCCCCAGCATTTT. This chain uses TRBV5-6 with TRBJ1-5; 8 nucleotides line up with TRBD1. Germline V gene data show CDR1 as SGHDT and CDR2 as YYEEEE. The CDR3 covers 16 residues. Trimming took 0 bases from V and 5 from J; bases not matched to a gene: 7. The full variable domain, in which reference TRBV5-6 and TRBJ1-5 provide the parts outside the CDR3, is DAGVTQSPTHLIKTRGQQVTLRCSPKSGHDTVSWYQQALGQGPQFIFQYYEEEERQRGNFPDRFSGHQFPNYSSELNVNALLLGDSALYLCASSLAFGQGDQPQHFGDGTRLSIL.

The chain joins TRBV7-9 to TRBJ1-4, with D tentatively TRBD1 (5 bases). Trimming took off 3 bases at V and 7 bases at J, with 9 bases between the two ends. There are 13 residues in the CDR3. Germline values: CDR1 SEHNR, CDR2 FQNEAQ (reference sequence). The CDR3 region is CASSFDSFEKLFF. In DNA form, the CDR3 reads TGTGCCAGCAGCTTCGACAGTTTTGAAAAACTGTTTTTT.

The chain has TRBV5-1 and TRBJ1-4, with TRBD1 matching over 11 bases. CDR3 length equals 16 residues. The V gene end was trimmed by 4 bases and the J gene end by 5 bases; junction bases not matched to a gene: 7. The germline V gene encodes CDR1 SGHRS and CDR2 YFSETQ. CDR3 bases: TGCGCCAGCAGCGCCGGGACAGGGGGTTTGAATGAAAAACTGTTTTTT. Its protein is CASSAGTGGLNEKLFF. Combining the CDR3 with reference TRBV5-1 and TRBJ1-4 gives the whole variable domain KAGVTQTPRYLIKTRGQQVTLSCSPISGHRSVSWYQQTPGQGLQFLFEYFSETQRNKGNFPGRFSGRQFSNSRSEMNVSTLELGDSALYLCASSAGTGGLNEKLFFGSGTQLSVL.

This rearrangement joins TRBV9 to TRBJ1-5; D gene ambiguous. Trimming stripped 0 bases from V and 6 bases from J, with 10 bases between. The CDR3 consists of 14 residues. Germline assignment: CDR1 SGDLS and CDR2 YYNGEE. CDR3 amino acids: CASSVGAEFQPQHF. In DNA form, the CDR3 reads TGTGCCAGCAGCGTAGGAGCGGAGTTTCAGCCCCAGCATTTT.

In its sample, this clone was seen once. The rearrangement joins TRBV15 to TRBJ1-1; D call uncertain. Germline V CDR1 and CDR2: LNHNV, YYDKDF (reference sequence). V lost 2 bases and J lost 0, with 10 bases in between. The CDR3 extends over 15 amino acids. Here the CDR3 reads CATSRPQALNTEAFF. In DNA, the CDR3 is TGTGCCACCAGCAGACCGCAGGCTTTGAACACTGAAGCTTTCTTT.

The rearrangement links TRBV25-1 to TRBJ2-5, with a tentative D call TRBD1 (5 bases). Germline values: CDR1 MGHDK, CDR2 SYGVNS. With 1 base removed from V and 5 bases from J, the gap between germline ends came to 11 bases. The length of the CDR3 is 14 residues. DNA for the CDR3: TGTGCCAGCAGTGAATCGAAGGGGCTGGAGACCCAGTACTTC. This sequence encodes CASSESKGLETQYF.

The CDR3 nucleotides read TGTGCCAGCAGGGAAAGATTGACAGTTTACCGAAGGTCCACTGAAGCTTTCTTT. It codes for CASRERLTVYRRSTEAFF. The chain recombines TRBV2 with TRBJ1-1, with D possibly matching TRBD1 (5 bases). V lost 6 bases and J lost 4, with 27 bases in between. Germline lookup yields CDR1 SNHLY and CDR2 FYNNEI. This CDR3 comprises 18 residues. Looking up the rest from reference TRBV2 and TRBJ1-1 gives the full variable domain: EPEVTQTPSHQVTQMGQEVILRCVPISNHLYFYWYRQILGQKVEFLVSFYNNEISEKSEIFDDQFSVERPDGSNFTLKIRSTKLEDSAMYFCASRERLTVYRRSTEAFFGQGTRLTVV.

The chain joins TRBV18 to TRBJ2-5; 8 nucleotides align to TRBD1. V lost 3 bases, J lost 4 bases, and 1 base stayed unmatched. The CDR3 covers 13 residues. Germline V gives CDR1 KGHSH, CDR2 LQKENI. The CDR3 is CASSPRGRETQYF. CDR3 nucleotide sequence: TGTGCCAGCTCACCCAGGGGGCGAGAGACCCAGTACTTC.

This rearrangement joins TRBV24-1 to TRBJ1-4; 11 positions agree with TRBD1. Germline V gives CDR1 KGHDR, CDR2 SFDVKD. Germline trimming cut 4 bases from V and 8 bases from J; bases unmatched to any gene: 8. The CDR3 runs 16 residues. The CDR3: CATSDPGTGGIEKLFF. The DNA of the CDR3 is TGTGCCACCAGTGACCCTGGGACAGGGGGAATCGAAAAACTGTTTTTT.

There are a few counts of this clone. This chain joins TRBV5-4 and TRBJ2-7, with 10 bases that match TRBD2. This CDR3 comprises 15 residues. Germline CDR1 SGHNT, CDR2 YYREEE (reference sequence). V gave up 4 bases and J gave up 0 bases; unmatched junction bases: 4. Here the CDR3 reads CASSDSGRSSYEQYV. The CDR3 bases are TGTGCCAGCAGCGATAGCGGGAGGAGCTCCTACGAGCAGTACGTC.

The rearrangement uses TRBV2 and TRBJ2-5, with 8 bases identical to TRBD1. Germline CDR1 is SNHLY and CDR2 is FYNNEI. This CDR3 is built from 13 residues. V was pared by 8 bases and J by 1 base, with 3 bases of the junction left unmatched. CDR3 sequence (DNA): TGTGCCAGCTTCGGACAGGGCCAAGAGACCCAGTACTTC. Its protein product is CASFGQGQETQYF.

The rearrangement uses TRBV7-9 and TRBJ2-5; 10 bases are shared with TRBD2. CDR1 is SEHNR and CDR2 is FQNEAQ in the germline V gene (reference sequence). This CDR3 contains 15 residues. J gave up 7 bases and V 3 bases, and 8 bases lay outside the gene matches. This CDR3 is CASSFLAGEKGTQYF. The CDR3 nucleotides read TGTGCCAGCAGCTTTCTAGCGGGAGAGAAAGGGACCCAGTACTTC.

The V gene is TRBV28, the J gene TRBJ1-3; unclear D gene. The ends were cut back, 7 bases at V and 0 bases at J, with 16 bases in the middle. The length of the CDR3 is 16 residues. CDR1 is MDHEN, CDR2 SYDVKM, per germline. CDR3 sequence: CASKEVIPLSGNTIYF. The CDR3 DNA reads as TGTGCCAGCAAGGAGGTCATTCCTCTCTCTGGAAACACCATATATTTT. The variable domain in full, completed from reference TRBV28 and TRBJ1-3, reads DVKVTQSSRYLVKRTGEKVFLECVQDMDHENMFWYRQDPGLGLRLIYFSYDVKMKEKGDIPEGYSVSREKKERFSLILESASTNQTSMYLCASKEVIPLSGNTIYFGEGSWLTVV.

The gene calls are TRBV3-1 (or the pseudogene TRBV3-2) and TRBJ2-3; perhaps TRBD1 as D (6 bases). Trimming took off 2 bases at V and 4 bases at J, with 7 bases between the two ends. Germline V gene sequence: CDR1 LGHDT, CDR2 YNNKEL (reference sequence). The CDR3 consists of 13 residues. The CDR3 protein is CASSQRGSDTQYF. In nucleotides, the CDR3 is TGTGCCAGCAGCCAAAGGGGGTCAGATACGCAGTATTTT.

The J gene is TRBJ1-1, the V gene TRBV27, with D uncertain. CDR3 length: 14 residues. CDR1 and CDR2 (germline): MNHEY, SMNVEV (reference sequence). The V end was cut by 5 bases, the J end by 0 bases, with 10 bases between. CDR3 nucleotides: TGTGCCAGCAGTACATCAATACTGAACACTGAAGCTTTCTTT. It yields the protein CASSTSILNTEAFF.